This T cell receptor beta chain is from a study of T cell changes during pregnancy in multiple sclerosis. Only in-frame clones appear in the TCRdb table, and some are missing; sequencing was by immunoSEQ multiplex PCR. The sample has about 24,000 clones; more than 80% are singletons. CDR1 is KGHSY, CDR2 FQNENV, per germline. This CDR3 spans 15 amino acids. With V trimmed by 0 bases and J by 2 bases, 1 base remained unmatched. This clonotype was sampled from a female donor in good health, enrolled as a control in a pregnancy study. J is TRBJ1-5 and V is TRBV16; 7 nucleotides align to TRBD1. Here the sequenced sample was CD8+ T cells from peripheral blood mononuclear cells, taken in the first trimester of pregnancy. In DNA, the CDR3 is TGTGCCAGCAGCCAATCCCAGGGGGGCAATCAGCCCCAGCATTTT. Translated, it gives CASSQSQGGNQPQHF. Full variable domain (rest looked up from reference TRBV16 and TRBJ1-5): GEEVAQTPKHLVRGEGQKAKLYCAPIKGHSYVFWYQQVLKNEFKFLISFQNENVFDETGMPKERFSAKCLPNSPCSLEIQATKLEDSAVYFCASSQSQGGNQPQHFGDGTRLSIL.